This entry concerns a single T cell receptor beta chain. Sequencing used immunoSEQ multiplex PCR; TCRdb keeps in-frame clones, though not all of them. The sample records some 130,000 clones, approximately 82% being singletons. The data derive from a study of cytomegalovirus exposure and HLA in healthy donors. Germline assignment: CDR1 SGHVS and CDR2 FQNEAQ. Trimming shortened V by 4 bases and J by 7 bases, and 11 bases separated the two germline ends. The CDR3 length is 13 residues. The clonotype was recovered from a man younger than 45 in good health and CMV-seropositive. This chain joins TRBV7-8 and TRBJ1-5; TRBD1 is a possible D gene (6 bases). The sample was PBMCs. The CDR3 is CASSSDSMQPQHF. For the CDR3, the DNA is TGTGCCAGCAGCTCGGACAGCATGCAGCCCCAGCATTTT.